These T cell receptor beta chains were read from a single sample in a study of T-cell memory formation after mild COVID-19. TCRdb passed the 5' RACE reads through MiXCR, listing each CDR3 protein once. Of roughly 190,000 distinct CDR3 sequences in the sample, 10% were seen once. What was sequenced was PBMCs or a T cell subset sorted from them (not recorded which). These receptors originate from a man younger than 35 who had mild COVID-19 (a few samples of this study predate the infection). Cell type and time point are not known. The CDR3 runs from the conserved cysteine through the conserved F or W. The D gene is left open where the match is weak. The size entry is marked missing in some rows and otherwise reads once, few, many or a size class.

j_call	clone_size	v_call	d_call	cdr3_aa	cdr3_nt
TRBJ1-3	many	TRBV6-6	.	CASSDSDSFGNTIYF	TGTGCCAGCAGCGACTCTGACAGTTTTGGAAACACCATATATTTT
TRBJ1-1	.	TRBV14	TRBD1	CASSHDRGHAFF	TGTGCCAGCAGCCACGACAGGGGGCATGCTTTCTTT
TRBJ2-7	many	TRBV7-3	TRBD2	CASSSAGRNEQYF	TGTGCCAGCAGCTCAGCGGGGAGGAACGAGCAGTACTTC
TRBJ1-2	.	TRBV7-2	.	CASSPRQVGYGYTF	TGTGCCAGCAGCCCCCGGCAGGTGGGCTATGGCTACACCTTC
TRBJ2-1	few	TRBV12-3/TRBV12-4	.	CASIDDRYNEQFF	TGTGCCAGCATCGACGACCGGTACAATGAGCAGTTCTTC
TRBJ1-2	few	TRBV7-2	TRBD1	CASSGGTGGYGYTF	TGTGCCAGCAGCGGAGGGACAGGGGGATATGGCTACACCTTC
TRBJ1-1	few	TRBV20-1	.	CSAADAGGMNTEAFF	TGCAGTGCTGCGGACGCCGGGGGCATGAACACTGAAGCTTTCTTT
TRBJ2-1	few	TRBV7-8	TRBD2	CASTWTRTYNEQFF	TGTGCCAGCACCTGGACTAGAACCTACAATGAGCAGTTCTTC
TRBJ1-5	many	TRBV12-3/TRBV12-4	TRBD1	CASSFGTAFNQPQHF	TGTGCCAGCAGTTTCGGGACAGCTTTTAATCAGCCCCAGCATTTT
TRBJ1-2	few	TRBV3-2	.	CASSQERFPGQGFGTSYGYTF	TGTGCCAGCAGCCAAGAACGATTTCCCGGACAGGGTTTCGGGACCAGCTATGGCTACACCTTC
TRBJ1-4	few	TRBV9	.	CASSTNPGQFEKLFF	TGTGCCAGCAGCACAAACCCAGGGCAGTTTGAAAAACTGTTTTTT
TRBJ2-3	few	TRBV20-1	.	CSARSQGSDTQYF	TGCAGTGCTAGATCCCAGGGGTCAGATACGCAGTATTTT
TRBJ2-1	.	TRBV7-6	.	CASSEESSSYNEQFF	TGTGCCAGCAGCGAAGAATCTAGCTCCTACAATGAGCAGTTCTTC
TRBJ1-2	.	TRBV7-9	.	CASSFPNYGYTF	TGTGCCAGCAGCTTCCCAAACTATGGCTACACCTTC
TRBJ1-2	few	TRBV28	.	CASSLYRDTGGYTF	TGTGCCAGCAGTTTATACCGGGACACTGGGGGCTACACCTTC
TRBJ1-1	many	TRBV6-6	.	CASSYWGEAFF	TGTGCCAGCAGTTACTGGGGTGAAGCTTTCTTT
TRBJ2-3	.	TRBV20-1	TRBD2	CSARDRRGGTDTQYF	TGCAGTGCTAGAGATAGGCGGGGGGGCACAGATACGCAGTATTTT
TRBJ1-3	.	TRBV15	.	CATSRDLIGGNTIYF	TGTGCCACCAGCAGAGATCTTATAGGTGGAAACACCATATATTTT
TRBJ2-3	.	TRBV6-6	.	CASSYGVGASTDTQYF	TGTGCCAGCAGTTACGGGGTCGGGGCTAGCACAGATACGCAGTATTTT
TRBJ1-3	few	TRBV5-1	.	CASSLLPGLGNTIYF	TGCGCCAGCAGCCTCCTTCCGGGGCTCGGAAACACCATATATTTT
TRBJ1-2	many	TRBV12-3/TRBV12-4	.	CASTPGASNYGYTF	TGTGCCAGCACCCCTGGGGCTTCTAACTATGGCTACACCTTC
TRBJ2-5	few	TRBV6-6	TRBD2	CASSGEGLAEETQYF	TGTGCCAGCAGTGGAGAGGGACTAGCGGAAGAGACCCAGTACTTC
TRBJ1-2	few	TRBV5-5	TRBD1	CASSLAGTGDYYGYTF	TGTGCCAGCAGCTTGGCCGGGACAGGGGATTACTATGGCTACACCTTC
TRBJ1-1	many	TRBV18	.	CASSPLQGQNTEAFF	TGTGCAAGCTCACCACTTCAAGGACAGAACACTGAAGCTTTCTTT
TRBJ1-2	few	TRBV18	.	CASSPRLEGQAYGYTF	TGTGCCAGCTCACCACGCTTAGAGGGTCAGGCGTATGGCTACACCTTC
TRBJ2-3	.	TRBV4-2	TRBD2	CASSQTGTSGGGGTQYF	TGTGCCAGCAGCCAAACGGGGACTAGCGGGGGAGGAGGTACGCAGTATTTT
TRBJ2-2	.	TRBV7-6	TRBD1	CASSFGTGDWDTGELFF	TGTGCCAGCAGCTTCGGGACAGGGGATTGGGACACCGGGGAGCTGTTTTTT
TRBJ1-5	few	TRBV6-4	TRBD1	CASSAQGGVQPQHF	TGTGCCAGCAGTGCCCAGGGGGGGGTACAGCCCCAGCATTTT
TRBJ2-3	.	TRBV18	.	CASSPWDGTDTQYF	TGTGCCAGCTCACCTTGGGACGGCACAGATACGCAGTATTTT
TRBJ2-7	.	TRBV12-3/TRBV12-4	.	CASSPGSRGYEQYF	TGTGCCAGCAGTCCAGGGAGCAGGGGCTACGAGCAGTACTTC
TRBJ2-1	few	TRBV7-3	TRBD1	CASSLDRDSYNEQFF	TGTGCCAGCAGTTTGGACAGGGATTCCTACAATGAGCAGTTCTTC
TRBJ2-3	.	TRBV7-2	TRBD2	CASSPLGGGASTDTQYF	TGTGCCAGCAGCCCCCTCGGGGGAGGGGCCAGCACAGATACGCAGTATTTT